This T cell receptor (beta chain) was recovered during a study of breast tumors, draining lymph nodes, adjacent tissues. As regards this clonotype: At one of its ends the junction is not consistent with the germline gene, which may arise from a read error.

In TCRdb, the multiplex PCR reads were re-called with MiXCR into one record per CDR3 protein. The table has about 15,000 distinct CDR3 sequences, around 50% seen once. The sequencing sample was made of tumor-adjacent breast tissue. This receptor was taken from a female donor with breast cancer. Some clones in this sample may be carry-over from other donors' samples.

The CDR3 sequence: CASSLRDSGSPPHF. The DNA for the CDR3 is TGTGCCAGCAGCTTGAGGGACAGTGGTTCACCCCCCCACTTT. The chain recombines TRBV5-6 with TRBJ1-6; TRBD1 matches at 7 bases. Germline lookup yields CDR1 SGHDT and CDR2 YYEEEE. CDR3 length equals 14 residues.